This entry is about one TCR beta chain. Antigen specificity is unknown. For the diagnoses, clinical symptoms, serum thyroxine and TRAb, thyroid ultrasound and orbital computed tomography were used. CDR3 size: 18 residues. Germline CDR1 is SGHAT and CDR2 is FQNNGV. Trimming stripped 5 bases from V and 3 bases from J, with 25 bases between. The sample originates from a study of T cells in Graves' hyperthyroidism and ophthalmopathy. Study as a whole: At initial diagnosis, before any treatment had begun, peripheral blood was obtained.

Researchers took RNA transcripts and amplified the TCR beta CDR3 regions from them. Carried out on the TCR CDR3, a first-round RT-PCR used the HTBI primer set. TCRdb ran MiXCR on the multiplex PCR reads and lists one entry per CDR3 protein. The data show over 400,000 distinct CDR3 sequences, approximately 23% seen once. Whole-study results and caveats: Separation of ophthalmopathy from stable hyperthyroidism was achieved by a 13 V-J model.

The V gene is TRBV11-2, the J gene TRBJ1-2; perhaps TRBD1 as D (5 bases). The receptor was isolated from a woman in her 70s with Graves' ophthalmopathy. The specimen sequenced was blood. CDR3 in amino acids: CASSPGDGFSDPYYGYTF. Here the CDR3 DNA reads TGTGCCAGCAGCCCCGGGGACGGATTCTCGGACCCCTACTATGGCTACACCTTC.